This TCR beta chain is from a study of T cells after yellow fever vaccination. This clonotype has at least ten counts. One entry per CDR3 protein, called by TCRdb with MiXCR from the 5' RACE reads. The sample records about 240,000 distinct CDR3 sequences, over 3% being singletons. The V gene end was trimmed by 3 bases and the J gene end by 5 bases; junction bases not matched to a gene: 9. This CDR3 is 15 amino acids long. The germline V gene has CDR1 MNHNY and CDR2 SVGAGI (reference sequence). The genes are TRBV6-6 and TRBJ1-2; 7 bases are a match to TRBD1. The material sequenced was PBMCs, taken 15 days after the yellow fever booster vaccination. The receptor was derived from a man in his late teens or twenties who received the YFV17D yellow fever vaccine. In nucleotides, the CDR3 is TGTGCCAGCAGTTATCGAGGGGGCGATGTATATGGCTACACCTTC. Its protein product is CASSYRGGDVYGYTF.